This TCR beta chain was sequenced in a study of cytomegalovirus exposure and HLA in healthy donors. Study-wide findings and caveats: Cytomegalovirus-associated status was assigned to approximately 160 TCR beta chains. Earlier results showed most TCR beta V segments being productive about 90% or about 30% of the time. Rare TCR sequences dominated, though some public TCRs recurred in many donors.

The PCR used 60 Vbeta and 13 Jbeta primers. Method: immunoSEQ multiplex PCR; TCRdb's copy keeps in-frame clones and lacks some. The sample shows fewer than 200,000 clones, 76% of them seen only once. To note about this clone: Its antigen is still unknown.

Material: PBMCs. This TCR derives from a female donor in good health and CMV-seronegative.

The CDR3 region is CASSEGGQAANYGYTF. CDR3 coding DNA: TGTGCCAGCAGTGAGGGGGGGCAGGCGGCTAACTATGGCTACACCTTC. J is TRBJ1-2 and V is TRBV25-1, with D maybe TRBD1 (6 bases). The CDR3 is made up of 16 amino acids. The germline gives CDR1 MGHDK, CDR2 SYGVNS. V lost 3 bases and J lost 0, with 14 bases in between.